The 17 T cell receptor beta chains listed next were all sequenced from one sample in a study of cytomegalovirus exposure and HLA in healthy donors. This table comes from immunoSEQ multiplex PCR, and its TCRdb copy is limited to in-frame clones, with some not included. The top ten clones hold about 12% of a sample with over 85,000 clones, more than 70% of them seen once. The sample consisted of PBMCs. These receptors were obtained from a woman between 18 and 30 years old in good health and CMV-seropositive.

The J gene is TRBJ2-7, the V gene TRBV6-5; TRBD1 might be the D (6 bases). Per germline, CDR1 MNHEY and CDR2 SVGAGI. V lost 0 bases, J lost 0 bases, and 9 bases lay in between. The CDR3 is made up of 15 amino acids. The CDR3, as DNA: TGTGCCAGCAGTTACTCGACAGGCGGCTCCTACGAGCAGTACTTC. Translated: CASSYSTGGSYEQYF.

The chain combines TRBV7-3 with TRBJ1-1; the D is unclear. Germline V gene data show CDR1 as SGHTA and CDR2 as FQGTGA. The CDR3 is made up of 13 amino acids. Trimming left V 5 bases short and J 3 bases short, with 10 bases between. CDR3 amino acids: CASSLLRDTEAFF. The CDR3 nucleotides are TGTGCCAGCAGCCTCCTACGGGACACTGAAGCTTTCTTT. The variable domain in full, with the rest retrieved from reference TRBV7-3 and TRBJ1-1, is GAGVSQTPSNKVTEKGKYVELRCDPISGHTALYWYRQSLGQGPEFLIYFQGTGAADDSGLPNDRFFAVRPEGSVSTLKIQRTERGDSAVYLCASSLLRDTEAFFGQGTRLTVV.

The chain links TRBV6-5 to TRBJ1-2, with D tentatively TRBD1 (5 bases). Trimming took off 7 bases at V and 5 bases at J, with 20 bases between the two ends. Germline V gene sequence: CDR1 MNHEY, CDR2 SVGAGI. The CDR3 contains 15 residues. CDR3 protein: CASKGREGRPYGYTF. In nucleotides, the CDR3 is TGTGCCAGCAAAGGACGGGAGGGGCGGCCTTATGGCTACACCTTC.

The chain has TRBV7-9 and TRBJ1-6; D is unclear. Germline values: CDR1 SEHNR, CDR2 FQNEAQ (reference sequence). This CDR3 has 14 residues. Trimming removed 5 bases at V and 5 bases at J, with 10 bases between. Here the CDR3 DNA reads TGTGCCAGCAGCCCTAACAGCCATAATTCACCCCTCCACTTT. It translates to CASSPNSHNSPLHF.

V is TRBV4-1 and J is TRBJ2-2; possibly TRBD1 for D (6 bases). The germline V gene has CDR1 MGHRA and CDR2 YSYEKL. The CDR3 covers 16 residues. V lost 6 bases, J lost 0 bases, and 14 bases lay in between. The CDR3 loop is CASRPVRGPNTGELFF. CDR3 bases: TGCGCCAGCAGGCCTGTCAGGGGACCGAACACCGGGGAGCTGTTTTTT.

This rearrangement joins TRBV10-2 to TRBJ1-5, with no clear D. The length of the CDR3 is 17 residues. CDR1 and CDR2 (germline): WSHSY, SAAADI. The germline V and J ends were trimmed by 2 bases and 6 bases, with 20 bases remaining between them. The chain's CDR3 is CASSEASHSGASQPQHF. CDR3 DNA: TGCGCCAGCAGTGAGGCCAGCCATTCAGGTGCAAGTCAGCCCCAGCATTTT.

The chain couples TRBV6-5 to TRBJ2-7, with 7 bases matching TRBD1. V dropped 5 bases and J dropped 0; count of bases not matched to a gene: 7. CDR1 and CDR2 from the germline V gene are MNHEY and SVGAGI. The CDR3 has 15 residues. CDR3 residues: CASSQTGAVSYEQYF. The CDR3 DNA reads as TGTGCCAGCAGTCAAACAGGGGCCGTCTCCTACGAGCAGTACTTC.

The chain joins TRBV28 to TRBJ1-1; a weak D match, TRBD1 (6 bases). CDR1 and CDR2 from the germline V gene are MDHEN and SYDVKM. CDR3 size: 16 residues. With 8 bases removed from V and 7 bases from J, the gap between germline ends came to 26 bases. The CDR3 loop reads CASSPSGGSAPLEAFF. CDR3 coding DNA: TGTGCCAGCTCCCCTAGCGGGGGCTCGGCCCCTCTTGAAGCTTTCTTT.

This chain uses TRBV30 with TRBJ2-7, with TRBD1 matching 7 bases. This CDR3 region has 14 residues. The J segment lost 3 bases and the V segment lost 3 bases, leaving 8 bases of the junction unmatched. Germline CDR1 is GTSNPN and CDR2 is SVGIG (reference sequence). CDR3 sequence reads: CAWRVPGQLYEQYF. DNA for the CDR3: TGTGCCTGGAGGGTCCCGGGACAGCTCTACGAGCAGTACTTC.

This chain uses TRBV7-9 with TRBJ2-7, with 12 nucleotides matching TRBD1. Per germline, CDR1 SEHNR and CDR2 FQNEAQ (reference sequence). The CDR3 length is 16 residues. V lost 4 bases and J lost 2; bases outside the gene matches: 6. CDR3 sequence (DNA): TGTGCCAGCAGCTCCACCGGGACAGGGGGCCCCTACGAGCAGTACTTC. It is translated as CASSSTGTGGPYEQYF.

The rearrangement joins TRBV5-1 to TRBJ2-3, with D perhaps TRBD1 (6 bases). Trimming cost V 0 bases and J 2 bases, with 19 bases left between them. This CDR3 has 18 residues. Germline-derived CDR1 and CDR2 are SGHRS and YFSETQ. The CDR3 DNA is TGCGCCAGCAGCTTGGAGGGGGAACCGGGACACTCCACAGATACGCAGTATTTT. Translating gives CASSLEGEPGHSTDTQYF.

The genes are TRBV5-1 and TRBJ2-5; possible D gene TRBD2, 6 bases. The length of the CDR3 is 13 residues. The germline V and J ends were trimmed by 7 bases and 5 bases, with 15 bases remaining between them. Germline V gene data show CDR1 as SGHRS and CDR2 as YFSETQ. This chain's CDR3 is CASASPGGETQYF. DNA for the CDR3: TGCGCCAGCGCCAGTCCCGGGGGTGAGACCCAGTACTTC.

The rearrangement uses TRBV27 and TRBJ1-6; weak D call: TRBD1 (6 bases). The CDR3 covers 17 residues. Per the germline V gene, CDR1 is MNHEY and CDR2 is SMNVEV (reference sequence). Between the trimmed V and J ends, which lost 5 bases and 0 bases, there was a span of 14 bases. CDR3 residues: CASSHHRATSYNSPLHF. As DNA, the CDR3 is TGTGCCAGCAGTCACCACAGGGCCACCTCCTATAATTCACCCCTCCACTTT.

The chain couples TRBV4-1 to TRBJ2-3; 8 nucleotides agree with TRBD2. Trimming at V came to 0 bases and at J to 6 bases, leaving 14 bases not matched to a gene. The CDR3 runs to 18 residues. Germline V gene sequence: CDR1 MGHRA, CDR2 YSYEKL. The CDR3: CASSQDGSGGSWGDTQYF. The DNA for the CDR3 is TGCGCCAGCAGCCAAGATGGGAGCGGGGGCTCGTGGGGGGATACGCAGTATTTT.

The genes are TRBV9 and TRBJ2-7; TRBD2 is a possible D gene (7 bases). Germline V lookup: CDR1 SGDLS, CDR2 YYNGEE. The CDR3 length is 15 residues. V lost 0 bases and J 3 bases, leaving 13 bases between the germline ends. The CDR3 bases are TGTGCCAGCAGCGTAGGAGGGGGGGGAGGCTACGAGCAGTACTTC. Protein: CASSVGGGGGYEQYF.

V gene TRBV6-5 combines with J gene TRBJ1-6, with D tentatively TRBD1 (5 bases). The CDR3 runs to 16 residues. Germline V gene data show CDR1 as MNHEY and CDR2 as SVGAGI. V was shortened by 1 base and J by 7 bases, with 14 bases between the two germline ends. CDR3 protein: CASSYFVGVQNSPLHF. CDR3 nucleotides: TGTGCCAGCAGTTACTTCGTAGGGGTCCAAAATTCACCCCTCCACTTT.

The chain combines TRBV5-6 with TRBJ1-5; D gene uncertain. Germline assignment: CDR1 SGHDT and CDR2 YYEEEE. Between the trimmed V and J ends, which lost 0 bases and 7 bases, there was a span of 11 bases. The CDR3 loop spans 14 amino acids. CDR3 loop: CASSLGRGSQPQHF. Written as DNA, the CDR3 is TGTGCCAGCAGCTTGGGTCGGGGAAGCCAGCCCCAGCATTTT.